What follows describes a single T cell receptor beta chain. As originally analysed: Reference gene primer amplification in the assay estimated nucleated cell counts. Measured with immunoSEQ multiplex PCR; TCRdb has only the in-frame clones, and not every one. V and J calls and clone size are given by that table; D and trimming were obtained from the DNA. The sample has about 34,000 clones, about 94% seen once. The germline V gene encodes CDR1 MNHEY and CDR2 SVGAGI. V gave up 6 bases and J gave up 0 bases, with 12 bases separating them. The CDR3 has 15 residues. These data belong to a study of blood T cell repertoires in COVID-19. Study-wide context: The samples span acute and convalescent COVID-19 from the United States, Italy and Spain. PBMCs, B-cell-depleted T cells, or T cells provided the cDNA or gDNA that made up the material.

The rearrangement joins TRBV6-5 to TRBJ1-3, with D hard to call. The sequence was obtained from a human donor in a cohort sampled during active COVID-19. Sequencing used peripheral blood. Written as DNA, the CDR3 is TGTGCCAGCAGCTTAATCGGTGGCTCTGGAAACACCATATATTTT. This codes for CASSLIGGSGNTIYF.